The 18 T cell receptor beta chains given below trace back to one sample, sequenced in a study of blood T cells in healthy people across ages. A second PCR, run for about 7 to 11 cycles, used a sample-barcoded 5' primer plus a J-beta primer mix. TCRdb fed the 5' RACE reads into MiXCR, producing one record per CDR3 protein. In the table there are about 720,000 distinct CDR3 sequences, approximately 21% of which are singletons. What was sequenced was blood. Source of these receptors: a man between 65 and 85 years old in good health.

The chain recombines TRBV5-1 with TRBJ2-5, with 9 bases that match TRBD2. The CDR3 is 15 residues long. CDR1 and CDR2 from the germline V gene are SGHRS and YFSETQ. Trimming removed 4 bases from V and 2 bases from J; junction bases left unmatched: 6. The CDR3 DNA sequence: TGCGCCAGCAGCGTACTAGCGGGTACTCAAGAGACCCAGTACTTC. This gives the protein CASSVLAGTQETQYF.

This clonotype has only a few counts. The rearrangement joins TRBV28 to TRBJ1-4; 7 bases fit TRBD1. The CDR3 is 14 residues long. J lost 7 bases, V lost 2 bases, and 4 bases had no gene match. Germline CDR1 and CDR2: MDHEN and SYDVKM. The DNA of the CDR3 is TGTGCCAGCAGTTTAAGGGGGACAGTTGAAAAACTGTTTTTT. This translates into CASSLRGTVEKLFF.

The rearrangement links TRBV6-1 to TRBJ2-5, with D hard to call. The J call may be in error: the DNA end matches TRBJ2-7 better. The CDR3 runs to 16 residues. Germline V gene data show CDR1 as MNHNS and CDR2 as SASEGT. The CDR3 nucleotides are TGTGCCAGCAAATCCACAAAAGTGGGATATCTTTACGAGCAGTACTTC. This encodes CASKSTKVGYLYEQYF.

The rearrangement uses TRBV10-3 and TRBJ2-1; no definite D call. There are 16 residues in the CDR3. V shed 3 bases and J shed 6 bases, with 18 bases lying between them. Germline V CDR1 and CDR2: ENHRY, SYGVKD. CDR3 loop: CAISDPHTASGNEQFF. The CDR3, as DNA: TGTGCCATCAGTGACCCCCATACAGCTTCTGGCAATGAGCAGTTCTTC.

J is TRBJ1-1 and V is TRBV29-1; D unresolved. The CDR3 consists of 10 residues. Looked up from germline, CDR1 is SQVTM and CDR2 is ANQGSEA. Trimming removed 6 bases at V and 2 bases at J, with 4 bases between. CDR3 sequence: CSVANTEAFF. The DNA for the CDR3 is TGCAGCGTAGCTAACACTGAAGCTTTCTTT. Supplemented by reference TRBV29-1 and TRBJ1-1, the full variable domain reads SAVISQKPSRDICQRGTSLTIQCQVDSQVTMMFWYRQQPGQSLTLIATANQGSEATYESGFVIDKFPISRPNLTFSTLTVSNMSPEDSSIYLCSVANTEAFFGQGTRLTVV.

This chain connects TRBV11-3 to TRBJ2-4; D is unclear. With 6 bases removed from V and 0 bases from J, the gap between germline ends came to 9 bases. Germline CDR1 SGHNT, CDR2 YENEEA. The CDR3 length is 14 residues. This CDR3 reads CASSPNIAKNIQYF. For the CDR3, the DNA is TGTGCCAGCAGTCCAAACATAGCCAAAAACATTCAGTACTTC.

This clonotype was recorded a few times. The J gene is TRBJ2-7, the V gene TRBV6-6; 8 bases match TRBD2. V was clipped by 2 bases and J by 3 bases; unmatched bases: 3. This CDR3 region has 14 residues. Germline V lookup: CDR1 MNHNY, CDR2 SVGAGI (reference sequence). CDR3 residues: CASSYRLANYEQYF. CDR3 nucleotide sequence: TGTGCCAGCAGTTACCGACTAGCGAACTACGAGCAGTACTTC.

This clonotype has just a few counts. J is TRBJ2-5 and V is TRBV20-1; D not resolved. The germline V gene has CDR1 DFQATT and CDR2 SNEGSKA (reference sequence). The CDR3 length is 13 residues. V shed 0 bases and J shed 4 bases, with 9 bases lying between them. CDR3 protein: CSARDGPSETQYF. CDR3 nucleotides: TGCAGTGCTAGAGATGGCCCCTCAGAGACCCAGTACTTC.

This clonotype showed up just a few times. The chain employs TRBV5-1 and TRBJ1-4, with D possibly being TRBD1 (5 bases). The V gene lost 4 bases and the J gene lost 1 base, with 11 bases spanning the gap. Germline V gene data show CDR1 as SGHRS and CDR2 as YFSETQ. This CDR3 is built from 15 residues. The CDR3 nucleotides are TGCGCCAGCAGCCCAGGGTTTCTAACTAATGAAAAACTGTTTTTT. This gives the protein CASSPGFLTNEKLFF.

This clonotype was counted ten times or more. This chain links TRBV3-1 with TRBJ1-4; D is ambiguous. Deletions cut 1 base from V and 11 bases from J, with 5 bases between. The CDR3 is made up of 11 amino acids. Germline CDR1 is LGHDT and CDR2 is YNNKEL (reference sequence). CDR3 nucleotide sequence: TGTGCCAGCAGCCAAGGAGGGAAACTGTTTTTT. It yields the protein CASSQGGKLFF.

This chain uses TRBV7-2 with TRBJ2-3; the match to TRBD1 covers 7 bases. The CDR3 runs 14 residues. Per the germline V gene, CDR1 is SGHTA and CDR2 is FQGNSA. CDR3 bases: TGTGCAGATAGACAGGGTTCTAGCACAGATACGCAGTATTTT. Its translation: CADRQGSSTDTQYF.

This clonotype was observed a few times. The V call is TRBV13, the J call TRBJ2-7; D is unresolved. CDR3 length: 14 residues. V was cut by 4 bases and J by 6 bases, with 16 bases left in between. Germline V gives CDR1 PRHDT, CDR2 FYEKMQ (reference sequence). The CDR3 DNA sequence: TGTGCCAGCAGCTGGATAGAACGACCGGGCGAGCAGTACTTC. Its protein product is CASSWIERPGEQYF.

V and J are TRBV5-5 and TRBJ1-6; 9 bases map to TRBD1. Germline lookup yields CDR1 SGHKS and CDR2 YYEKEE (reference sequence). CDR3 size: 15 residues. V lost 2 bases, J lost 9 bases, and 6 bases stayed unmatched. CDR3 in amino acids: CASSFSDRGISPLHF. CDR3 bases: TGTGCCAGCAGCTTTTCGGACAGGGGAATTTCACCCCTCCACTTT. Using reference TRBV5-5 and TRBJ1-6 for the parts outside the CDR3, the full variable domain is DAGVTQSPTHLIKTRGQQVTLRCSPISGHKSVSWYQQVLGQGPQFIFQYYEKEERGRGNFPDRFSARQFPNYSSELNVNALLLGDSALYLCASSFSDRGISPLHFGNGTRLTVT.

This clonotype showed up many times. CDR3 in DNA: TGTGCCAGCTCACCTGGGCTAGCCGAGGAGCTGTTTTTT. Translating it yields CASSPGLAEELFF. The chain carries TRBV18 and TRBJ2-2; D possibly corresponds to TRBD2 (5 bases). CDR1 and CDR2 from the germline V gene are KGHSH and LQKENI. This CDR3 spans 13 amino acids. Trimming stripped 3 bases from V and 10 bases from J, with 12 bases between.

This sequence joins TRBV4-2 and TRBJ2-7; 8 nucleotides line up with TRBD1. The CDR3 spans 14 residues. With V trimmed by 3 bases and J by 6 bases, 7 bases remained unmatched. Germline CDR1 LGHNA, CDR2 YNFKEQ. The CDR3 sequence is CASSQGQDLSEQYF. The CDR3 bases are TGTGCCAGCAGCCAGGGACAGGACCTTTCCGAGCAGTACTTC.

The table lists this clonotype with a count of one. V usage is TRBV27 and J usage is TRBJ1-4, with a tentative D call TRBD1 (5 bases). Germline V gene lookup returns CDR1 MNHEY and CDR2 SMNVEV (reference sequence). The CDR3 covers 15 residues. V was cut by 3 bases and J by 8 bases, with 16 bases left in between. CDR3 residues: CASSFMGARVEKLFF. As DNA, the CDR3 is TGTGCCAGCAGTTTTATGGGCGCCAGGGTGGAAAAACTGTTTTTT.

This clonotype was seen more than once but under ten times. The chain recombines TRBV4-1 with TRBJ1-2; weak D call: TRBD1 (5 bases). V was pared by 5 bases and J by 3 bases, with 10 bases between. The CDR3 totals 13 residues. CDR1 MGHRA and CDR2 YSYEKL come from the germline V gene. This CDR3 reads CASSYRNYYGYTF. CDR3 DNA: TGCGCCAGCAGCTACAGGAATTACTATGGCTACACCTTC.

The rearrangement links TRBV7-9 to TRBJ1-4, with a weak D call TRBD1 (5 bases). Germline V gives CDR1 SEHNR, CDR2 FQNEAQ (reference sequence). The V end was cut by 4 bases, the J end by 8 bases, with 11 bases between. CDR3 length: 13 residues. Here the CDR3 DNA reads TGTGCCAGCAGCTCGGGACCCCAAGAAAAACTGTTTTTT. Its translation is CASSSGPQEKLFF. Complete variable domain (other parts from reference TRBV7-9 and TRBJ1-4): DTGVSQNPRHKITKRGQNVTFRCDPISEHNRLYWYRQTLGQGPEFLTYFQNEAQLEKSRLLSDRFSAERPKGSFSTLEIQRTEQGDSAMYLCASSSGPQEKLFFGSGTQLSVL.